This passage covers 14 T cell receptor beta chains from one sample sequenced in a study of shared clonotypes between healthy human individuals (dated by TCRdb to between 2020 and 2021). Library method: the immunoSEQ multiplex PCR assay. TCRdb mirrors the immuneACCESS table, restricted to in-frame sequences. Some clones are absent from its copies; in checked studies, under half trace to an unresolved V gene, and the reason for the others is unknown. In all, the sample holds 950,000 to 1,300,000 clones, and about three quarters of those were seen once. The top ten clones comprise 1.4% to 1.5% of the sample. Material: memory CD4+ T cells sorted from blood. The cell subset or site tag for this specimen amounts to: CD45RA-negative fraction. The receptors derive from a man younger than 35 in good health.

The chain's CDR3 is CASDRVGNQPQHF. The CDR3 DNA sequence: TGTGCCAGCGACAGGGTTGGCAATCAGCCCCAGCATTTT. The rearrangement joins TRBV19 to TRBJ1-5, with TRBD1 matching 7 bases. The CDR3 has 13 amino acids. From germline, CDR1 is LNHDA and CDR2 SQIVND (reference sequence). With 9 bases clipped from V and 2 bases from J, the junction kept 4 bases outside the gene matches.

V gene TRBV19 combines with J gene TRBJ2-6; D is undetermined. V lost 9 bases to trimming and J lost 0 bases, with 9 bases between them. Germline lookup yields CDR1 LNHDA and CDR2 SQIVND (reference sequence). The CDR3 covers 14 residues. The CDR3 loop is CASQFNSGANVLTF. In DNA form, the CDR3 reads TGTGCCAGCCAGTTCAACTCTGGGGCCAACGTCCTGACTTTC.

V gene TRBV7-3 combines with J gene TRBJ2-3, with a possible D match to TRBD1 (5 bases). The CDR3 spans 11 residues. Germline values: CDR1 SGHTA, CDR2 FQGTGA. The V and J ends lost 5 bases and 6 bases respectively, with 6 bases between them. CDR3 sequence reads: CASSNRDTQYF. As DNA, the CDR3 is TGTGCCAGCAGCAACAGGGATACGCAGTATTTT.

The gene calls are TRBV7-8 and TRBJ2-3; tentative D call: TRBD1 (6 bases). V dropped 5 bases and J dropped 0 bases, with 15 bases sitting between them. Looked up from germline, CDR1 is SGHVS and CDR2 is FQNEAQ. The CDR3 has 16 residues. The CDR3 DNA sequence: TGTGCCAGCAGCCCGGACAGTTTCCCTAGCACAGATACGCAGTATTTT. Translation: CASSPDSFPSTDTQYF.

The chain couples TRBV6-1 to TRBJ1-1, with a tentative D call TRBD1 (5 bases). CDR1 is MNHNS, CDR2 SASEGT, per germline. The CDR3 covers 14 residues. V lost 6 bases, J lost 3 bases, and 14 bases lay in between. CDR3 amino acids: CASSRTGRDTEAFF. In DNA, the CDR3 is TGTGCCAGCAGCCGTACAGGTCGGGACACTGAAGCTTTCTTT.

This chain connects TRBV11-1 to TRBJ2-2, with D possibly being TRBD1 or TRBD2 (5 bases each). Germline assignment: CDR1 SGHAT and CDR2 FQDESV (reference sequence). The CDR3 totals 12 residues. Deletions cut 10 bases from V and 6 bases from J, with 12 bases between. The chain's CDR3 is CATRRGAGELFF. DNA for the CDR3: TGTGCCACCCGACGGGGCGCCGGGGAGCTGTTTTTT.

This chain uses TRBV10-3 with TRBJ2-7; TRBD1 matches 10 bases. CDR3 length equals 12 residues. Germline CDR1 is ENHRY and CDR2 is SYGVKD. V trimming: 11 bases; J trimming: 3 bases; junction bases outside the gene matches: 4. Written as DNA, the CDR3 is TGTGCCGCAGGACAGGGGGGCTACGAGCAGTACTTC. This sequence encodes CAAGQGGYEQYF.

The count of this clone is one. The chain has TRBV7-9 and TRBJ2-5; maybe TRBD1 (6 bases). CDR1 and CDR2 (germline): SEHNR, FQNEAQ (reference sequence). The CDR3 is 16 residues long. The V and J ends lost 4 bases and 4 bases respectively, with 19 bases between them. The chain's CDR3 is CASSWGLSGGLETQYF. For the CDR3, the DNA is TGTGCCAGCAGCTGGGGGCTCAGTGGGGGTTTAGAGACCCAGTACTTC.

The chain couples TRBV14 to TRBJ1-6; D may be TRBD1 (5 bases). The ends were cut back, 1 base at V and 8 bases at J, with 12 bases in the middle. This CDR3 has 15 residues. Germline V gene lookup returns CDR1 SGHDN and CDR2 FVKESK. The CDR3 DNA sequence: TGTGCCAGCAGCCAAGGGAGACAGTTTTATTCACCCCTCCACTTT. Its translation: CASSQGRQFYSPLHF. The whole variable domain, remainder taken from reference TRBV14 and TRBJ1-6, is EAGVTQFPSHSVIEKGQTVTLRCDPISGHDNLYWYRRVMGKEIKFLLHFVKESKQDESGMPNNRFLAERTGGTYSTLKVQPAELEDSGVYFCASSQGRQFYSPLHFGNGTRLTVT.

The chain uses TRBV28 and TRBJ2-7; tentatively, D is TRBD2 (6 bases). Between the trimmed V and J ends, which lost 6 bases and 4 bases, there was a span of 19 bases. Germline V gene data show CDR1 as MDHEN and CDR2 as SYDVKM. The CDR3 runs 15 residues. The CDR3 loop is CASSASGTPAYEQYF. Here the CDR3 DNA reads TGTGCCAGCAGCGCTTCGGGGACTCCTGCTTACGAGCAGTACTTC.

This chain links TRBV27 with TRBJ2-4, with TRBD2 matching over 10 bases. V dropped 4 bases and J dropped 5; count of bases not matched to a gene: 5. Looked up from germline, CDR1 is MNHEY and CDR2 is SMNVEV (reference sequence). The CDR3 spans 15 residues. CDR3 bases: TGTGCCAGCAGTTCTTATGGACTAGCGGAAAACATTCAGTACTTC. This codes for CASSSYGLAENIQYF.

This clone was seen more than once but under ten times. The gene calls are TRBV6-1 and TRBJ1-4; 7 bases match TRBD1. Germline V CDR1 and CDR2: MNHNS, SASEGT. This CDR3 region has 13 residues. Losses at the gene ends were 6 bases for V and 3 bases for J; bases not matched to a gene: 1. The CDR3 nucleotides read TGTGCCAGCAGGAGGGGGCCTAATGAAAAACTGTTTTTT. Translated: CASRRGPNEKLFF.

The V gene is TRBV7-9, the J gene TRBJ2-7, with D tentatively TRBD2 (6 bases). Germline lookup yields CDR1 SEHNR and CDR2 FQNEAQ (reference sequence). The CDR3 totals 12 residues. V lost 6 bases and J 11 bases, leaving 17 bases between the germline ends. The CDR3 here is CASSFGGGEEYF. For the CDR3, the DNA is TGTGCCAGCAGTTTTGGCGGTGGGGAGGAGTACTTC.

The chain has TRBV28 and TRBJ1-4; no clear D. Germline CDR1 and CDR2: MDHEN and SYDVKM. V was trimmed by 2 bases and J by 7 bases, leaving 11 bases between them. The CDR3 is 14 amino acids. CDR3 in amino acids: CASSLRGPVEKLFF. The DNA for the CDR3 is TGTGCCAGCAGTTTAAGAGGGCCAGTTGAAAAACTGTTTTTT.